Listed here is a single T cell receptor (beta chain). What it recognizes is unknown. This record belongs to a study of blood T cells in healthy people across ages. Whole-study context: About one barcoded beta molecule per two T cells came from capture by template switching. Study results and caveats: A greater number of naive CD4+ cells and higher diversity distinguished long-lived donors from aged donors.

There are 13 residues in the CDR3. Per germline, CDR1 SGHRS and CDR2 YFSETQ. Trimming at V came to 4 bases and at J to 8 bases, leaving 7 bases not matched to a gene. Per-sample yields of isolated PBMCs were at least 6 million. Alongside a J-beta primer mix, a sample-barcoded 5' primer served in a second PCR lasting roughly 6 to 12 cycles. TCRdb re-called the 5' RACE reads with MiXCR, one entry per CDR3 protein. Of approximately 800,000 distinct CDR3 sequences in the sample, 30% to 45% were seen once. V usage is TRBV5-1 and J usage is TRBJ1-2, with 8 bases lining up with TRBD1. This TCR derives from a young man in good health. The specimen was blood. CDR3 DNA: TGCGCCAGCAGCCTGACAGGGGATCGAGGCTACACCTTC. Translation gives CASSLTGDRGYTF.